This T cell receptor (beta chain) stems from a study of T cell responses to AZD1222 COVID-19 vaccine. Study observations and caveats: CD4 TCRs associated with vaccination spanned spike, dominating at 160-218 and 743-854. Without day 14 samples, only post-peak T cell repertoires were studied.

Libraries were prepared by immunoSEQ multiplex PCR; TCRdb keeps only in-frame clonotypes and omits some of them. The table has over 130,000 clones, approximately 92% seen once. Germline V gene data show CDR1 as SNHLY and CDR2 as FYNNEI. Unmatched junction bases numbered 3, after V lost 5 bases and J lost 6 bases. This CDR3 is 13 amino acids long. This clone has just one count. Its antigen is unknown. This receptor was taken from an adult who received the AZD1222 COVID-19 vaccine. The specimen was peripheral blood, collected 28 days after the second AZD1222 dose. V and J are TRBV2 and TRBJ2-2, with 7 bases that match TRBD2. The CDR3 DNA sequence: TGTGCCAGCAGTCCAACTAGCGCCGGGGAGCTGTTTTTT. Protein: CASSPTSAGELFF.